These 26 T cell receptor beta chains were sequenced from one sample in a study of T cells in Graves' hyperthyroidism and ophthalmopathy (dated by TCRdb to about 2019). The library came from multiplex PCR. The reads were generated on an Illumina HiSeq 2000. TCR beta CDR3 regions were amplified from RNA transcripts. For the first round of RT-PCR on the TCR CDR3, the HTBI primer set was used together with the Qiagen OneStep RT-PCR kit. Clones were called with MiXCR by TCRdb after fastp trimmed the public reads at Q25, and only in-frame beta chains were retained. Every entry covers one CDR3 protein and lists the most common genes and DNA from its rows. This sample has approximately 400,000 distinct CDR3 sequences in its table, and 25% of those were observed once. Less than 85% of the sample rests with the top ten. Sequencing input: blood. The receptors come from a man aged 45-65 years with Graves' hyperthyroidism.

As concerns this clonotype: Compared with germline, one end of the junction differs, possibly owing to a read error. The chain carries TRBV6-9 and TRBJ2-1; maybe TRBD2 (6 bases). The germline V gene has CDR1 MNHGY and CDR2 SVAAGI. The CDR3 is 17 amino acids. DNA for the CDR3: TGCGCCAGCAGTGAGTCCGGGGGACGAAGCTCCTACAATGAGCAGTTCTTC. It codes for CASSESGGRSSYNEQFF.

The V gene is TRBV6-1, the J gene TRBJ2-7, with D unclear. The germline V and J ends were trimmed by 5 bases and 4 bases, with 12 bases remaining between them. This CDR3 contains 13 residues. Germline assignment: CDR1 MNHNS and CDR2 SASEGT. The CDR3 DNA follows: TGTGCCAGCAGTTCGTCCCAGACGTACGAGCAGTACTTC. Translation gives CASSSSQTYEQYF.

The V and J genes are TRBV5-6 and TRBJ2-7, with TRBD1 matching 8 bases. V shed 2 bases, J shed 6 bases, and the junction held 7 bases outside the gene matches. This CDR3 is built from 14 residues. The germline V gene has CDR1 SGHDT and CDR2 YYEEEE. The CDR3 sequence is CASSFGQGSFEQYF. In DNA, the CDR3 is TGTGCCAGCAGCTTCGGACAGGGTTCGTTCGAGCAGTACTTC.

The rearrangement links TRBV6-2 or TRBV6-3 to TRBJ2-3; D is perhaps TRBD1 (6 bases). CDR3 length: 16 residues. Germline V gene sequence: CDR1 MNHEY, CDR2 SVGEGT. With 2 bases removed from V and 4 bases from J, the gap between germline ends came to 16 bases. CDR3: CASSYLAGEVADTQYF. The DNA of the CDR3 is TGTGCCAGCAGTTACCTAGCAGGGGAAGTTGCAGATACGCAGTATTTT.

This clonotype was recorded at least ten times. V gene TRBV11-3 combines with J gene TRBJ2-1, with 10 bases fitting TRBD2. CDR1 and CDR2 from the germline V gene are SGHNT and YENEEA. The length of the CDR3 is 14 residues. V shed 0 bases and J 10 bases; nucleotides not matched to a gene: 3. The chain's CDR3 is CASSLEASGSEQFF. DNA for the CDR3: TGTGCCAGCAGCTTAGAAGCTAGCGGGAGCGAGCAGTTCTTC.

Many counts were recorded for this clonotype. This chain uses TRBV7-3 with TRBJ2-2, with no clear D. V lost 4 bases to trimming and J lost 8 bases, with 8 bases between them. CDR3 length: 12 residues. Germline CDR1 is SGHTA and CDR2 is FQGTGA. The CDR3 DNA is TGTGCCAGCAGCTACCTCGAAGGGGAGCTGTTTTTT. It encodes CASSYLEGELFF.

CDR3 nucleotide sequence: TGTGCCAGCAGCTTGGGGCGGGCCCGGCAAGAGACCCAGTACTTC. It encodes CASSLGRARQETQYF. This rearrangement joins TRBV5-4 to TRBJ2-5, with a tentative D call TRBD2 (5 bases). Looked up from germline, CDR1 is SGHNT and CDR2 is YYREEE (reference sequence). The CDR3 is 15 amino acids. Trimming shortened V by 0 bases and J by 2 bases, and 11 bases separated the two germline ends.

As regards this clonotype: The missing conserved phenylalanine or tryptophan at the end of this CDR3 makes a read error likely. CDR3 sequence reads: CASSPAYEQYL. CDR3 in DNA: TGTGCCAGCAGTCCGGCCTACGAGCAGTACCTC. The rearrangement joins TRBV12-3 or TRBV12-4 to TRBJ2-7; unclear D gene. Trimming pared 5 bases from V and 2 bases from J, leaving 4 bases between. The CDR3 spans 11 residues.

In DNA form, the CDR3 reads TGCGCCAGCAGCCAAGATATGACAGGGAACTATGGCTACACCTTC. Amino acid sequence: CASSQDMTGNYGYTF. V gene TRBV4-3 combines with J gene TRBJ1-2; 7 bases are shared with TRBD1. The ends lost 0 bases at V and 2 bases at J; junction bases unmatched: 3. The CDR3 runs 15 residues. Per germline, CDR1 LGHNA and CDR2 YSLEER.

V usage is TRBV12-5 and J usage is TRBJ2-3, with D perhaps given as TRBD1 or TRBD2 (5 bases each). The CDR3 extends over 16 amino acids. Germline V gene data show CDR1 as LGHNT and CDR2 as FRNRAP. V was cut by 6 bases and J by 1 base, with 17 bases left in between. In DNA, the CDR3 is TGTGCTAGTGGCCAAGGGACGTCGGTTCGCACAGATACGCAGTATTTT. Residues: CASGQGTSVRTDTQYF.

This clonotype has just a few counts. This chain links TRBV9 with TRBJ2-5; D uncertain. Trimming cost V 1 base and J 2 bases, with 12 bases left between them. Germline assignment: CDR1 SGDLS and CDR2 YYNGEE. The CDR3 runs to 15 residues. CDR3 coding DNA: TGTGCCAGCAGCGTAATGGTGGCAGGTCAAGAGACCCAGTACTTC. As protein: CASSVMVAGQETQYF.

This clonotype was detected only a few times. This chain links TRBV12-5 with TRBJ1-2; a possible D gene is TRBD1 (5 bases). The germline gives CDR1 LGHNT, CDR2 FRNRAP. With 11 bases removed from V and 6 bases from J, the gap between germline ends came to 16 bases. The CDR3 has 12 residues. CDR3 DNA: TGTGCTCGTCGAGAGGTAGGGGATGGCTACACCTTC. It codes for CARREVGDGYTF. Using reference TRBV12-5 and TRBJ1-2 for the parts outside the CDR3, the full variable domain is DARVTQTPRHKVTEMGQEVTMRCQPILGHNTVFWYRQTMMQGLELLAYFRNRAPLDDSGMPKDRFSAEMPDATLATLKIQPSEPRDSAVYFCARREVGDGYTFGSGTRLTVV.

The chain combines TRBV6-1 with TRBJ2-3, with 7 bases matching TRBD2. The length of the CDR3 is 15 residues. Looked up from germline, CDR1 is MNHNS and CDR2 is SASEGT. With 10 bases clipped from V and 3 bases from J, the junction kept 13 bases outside the gene matches. CDR3 sequence reads: CATSPLVGGTDTQYF. CDR3 sequence (DNA): TGTGCCACATCCCCTTTGGTGGGGGGGACAGATACGCAGTATTTT.

This clonotype was recorded a few times. The V gene is TRBV7-9, the J gene TRBJ2-5; perhaps TRBD1 as D (6 bases). The length of the CDR3 is 12 residues. The germline gives CDR1 SEHNR, CDR2 FQNEAQ (reference sequence). The V and J ends lost 8 bases and 1 base respectively, with 8 bases between them. The CDR3, as DNA: TGTGCCAGCGGACAGATCCAAGAGACCCAGTACTTC. Translation: CASGQIQETQYF.

A few counts support this clonotype. The J gene is TRBJ1-5, the V gene TRBV5-5, with TRBD1 identical over 7 bases. CDR3 length: 14 amino acids. V lost 2 bases to trimming and J lost 3 bases; unmatched junction nucleotides: 2. Germline V gene data show CDR1 as SGHKS and CDR2 as YYEKEE (reference sequence). This chain's CDR3 is CASSFGTVNQPQHF. The CDR3 DNA reads as TGTGCCAGCAGCTTCGGGACAGTCAATCAGCCCCAGCATTTT.

CDR3 coding DNA: TGTGCCAGCAGTTCGCGGGGCGGGGGCTACACCTTC. Its protein is CASSSRGGGYTF. This chain links TRBV12-3 or TRBV12-4 with TRBJ1-2, with D maybe TRBD1 (5 bases). Trimming shortened V by 4 bases and J by 8 bases, and 11 bases separated the two germline ends. The CDR3 is 12 residues long.

This chain joins TRBV27 and TRBJ1-2, with TRBD1 matching 7 bases. The V segment lost 6 bases and the J segment 7 bases; nucleotides outside the gene matches: 5. Germline CDR1 reads MNHEY; CDR2 reads SMNVEV (reference sequence). This CDR3 has 12 amino acids. CDR3 nucleotides: TGTGCCAGCAGCCTGACAGGGATTGGCTACACCTTC. Translation gives CASSLTGIGYTF.

This clonotype was counted at least ten times. The rearrangement joins TRBV7-9 to TRBJ2-5, with TRBD1 matching 7 bases. After removal of 5 bases from V and 1 base from J, the junction contained 4 bases not matched to a gene. Germline assignment: CDR1 SEHNR and CDR2 FQNEAQ (reference sequence). The CDR3 contains 14 residues. The CDR3 spells CASSQTGLQETQYF. In DNA, the CDR3 is TGTGCCAGCAGCCAGACAGGGCTCCAAGAGACCCAGTACTTC.

This clonotype has a single count. The CDR3 DNA reads as TGCAGCGCCAGACAGGGGGCGGGGGACACCGGGGAGCTGTTTTTT. It translates to CSARQGAGDTGELFF. The chain employs TRBV29-1 and TRBJ2-2; 10 bases line up with TRBD1. Germline CDR1 is SQVTM and CDR2 is ANQGSEA. The V segment lost 7 bases and the J segment 3 bases; nucleotides outside the gene matches: 8. The CDR3 length is 15 residues.

This clonotype was found many times. The rearrangement uses TRBV2 and TRBJ2-7; a possible D gene is TRBD1 (6 bases). The CDR3 spans 13 residues. The germline V gene encodes CDR1 SNHLY and CDR2 FYNNEI. Trimming left V 9 bases short and J 5 bases short, with 17 bases between. The CDR3 DNA sequence: TGTGCCAGGTCAAGTGGGGGCTGGAACGAGCAGTACTTC. As protein: CARSSGGWNEQYF.

The table lists this clonotype with a few counts. This rearrangement joins TRBV5-1 to TRBJ2-5, with D perhaps TRBD1 (5 bases). V gave up 0 bases and J gave up 4 bases, with 7 bases separating them. Germline assignment: CDR1 SGHRS and CDR2 YFSETQ. This CDR3 is 13 amino acids long. The CDR3 DNA is TGCGCCAGCAGCTTGGAAGGGGCAGAGACCCAGTACTTC. Its translation: CASSLEGAETQYF.

The sample holds many counts of this clonotype. This chain uses TRBV15 with TRBJ1-5; the match to TRBD1 covers 7 bases. Germline loops: CDR1 LNHNV, CDR2 YYDKDF (reference sequence). This CDR3 contains 14 residues. J lost 0 bases, V lost 7 bases, and 3 bases had no gene match. CDR3 sequence: CATTRGDSNQPQHF. The CDR3 nucleotides read TGTGCCACCACCAGGGGGGATAGCAATCAGCCCCAGCATTTT.

The chain combines TRBV29-1 with TRBJ2-1, with 8 bases fitting TRBD1. Germline V gives CDR1 SQVTM, CDR2 ANQGSEA. This CDR3 is built from 11 residues. With 7 bases clipped from V and 7 bases from J, the junction kept 3 bases outside the gene matches. In DNA form, the CDR3 reads TGCAGCGCGACAGGGGTAAATGAGCAGTTCTTC. It yields the protein CSATGVNEQFF.

About this clonotype itself: This clone may be a read error of a much larger clone one base away. The chain carries TRBV2 and TRBJ2-1; 9 positions match TRBD2. Germline values: CDR1 SNHLY, CDR2 FYNNEI. The CDR3 sequence is 14 residues long. Here the CDR3 reads CASSDKRGANDQFF. CDR3 nucleotides: TGTGCCAGCAGTGATAAGCGGGGGGCCAATGATCAGTTCTTC.

This clonotype was seen repeatedly, ten times or more. The chain is built from TRBV10-3 and TRBJ2-7; perhaps TRBD1 as D (6 bases). This CDR3 has 16 residues. CDR1 is ENHRY and CDR2 is SYGVKD in the germline V gene. Between the trimmed V and J ends, which lost 2 bases and 5 bases, there was a span of 19 bases. The CDR3, as DNA: TGTGCCATCAGTGAGCCTTGGGACACCAGATGGAACGAGCAGTACTTC. This gives the protein CAISEPWDTRWNEQYF.

This clonotype was counted at least ten times. V is TRBV6-2 or TRBV6-3 and J is TRBJ2-7, with TRBD2 identical over 11 bases. Per germline, CDR1 MNHEY and CDR2 SVGEGT. V lost 6 bases and J lost 6; bases outside the gene matches: 16. CDR3 length equals 17 residues. The CDR3 nucleotides read TGTGCCAGCAGCGTGGGTCTCCTAGCGGGAGGCGTAGGCGAGCAGTACTTC. As protein: CASSVGLLAGGVGEQYF.